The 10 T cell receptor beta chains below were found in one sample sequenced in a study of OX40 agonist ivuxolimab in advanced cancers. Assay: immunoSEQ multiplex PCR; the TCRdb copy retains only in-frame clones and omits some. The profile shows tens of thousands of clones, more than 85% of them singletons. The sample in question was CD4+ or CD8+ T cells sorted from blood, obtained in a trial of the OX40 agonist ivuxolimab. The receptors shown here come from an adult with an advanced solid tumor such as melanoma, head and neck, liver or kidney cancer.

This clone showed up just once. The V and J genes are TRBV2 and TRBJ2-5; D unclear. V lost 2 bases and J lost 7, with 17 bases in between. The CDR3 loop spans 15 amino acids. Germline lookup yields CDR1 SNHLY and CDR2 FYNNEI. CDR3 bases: TGTGCCAGCAGTGAATTTCCGGGCTCTGGCATGACCCAGTACTTC. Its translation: CASSEFPGSGMTQYF. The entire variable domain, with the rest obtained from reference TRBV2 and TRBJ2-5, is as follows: EPEVTQTPSHQVTQMGQEVILRCVPISNHLYFYWYRQILGQKVEFLVSFYNNEISEKSEIFDDQFSVERPDGSNFTLKIRSTKLEDSAMYFCASSEFPGSGMTQYFGPGTRLLVL.

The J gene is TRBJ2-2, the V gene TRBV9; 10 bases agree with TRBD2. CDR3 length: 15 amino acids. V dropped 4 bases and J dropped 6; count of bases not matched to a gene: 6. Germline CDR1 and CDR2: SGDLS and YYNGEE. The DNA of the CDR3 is TGTGCCAGCAGCTTACAGCGGGGGGGCCCCGGGGAGCTGTTTTTT. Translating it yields CASSLQRGGPGELFF.

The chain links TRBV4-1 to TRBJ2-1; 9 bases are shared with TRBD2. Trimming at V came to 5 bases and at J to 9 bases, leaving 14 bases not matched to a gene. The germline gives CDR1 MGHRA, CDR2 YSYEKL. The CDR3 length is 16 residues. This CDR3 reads CASSKRLAATNPEQFF. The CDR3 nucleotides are TGCGCCAGCAGCAAACGACTAGCGGCCACAAACCCTGAGCAGTTCTTC.

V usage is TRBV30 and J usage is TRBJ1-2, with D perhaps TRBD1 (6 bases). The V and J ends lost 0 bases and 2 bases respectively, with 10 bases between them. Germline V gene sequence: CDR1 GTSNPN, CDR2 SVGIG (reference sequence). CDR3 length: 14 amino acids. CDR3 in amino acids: CAWSVRTENYGYTF. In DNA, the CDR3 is TGTGCCTGGAGTGTAAGGACAGAGAACTATGGCTACACCTTC.

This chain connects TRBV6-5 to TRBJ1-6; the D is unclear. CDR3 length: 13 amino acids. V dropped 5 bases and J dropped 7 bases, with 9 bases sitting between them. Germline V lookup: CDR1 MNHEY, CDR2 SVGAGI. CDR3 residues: CASSGVLNSPLHF. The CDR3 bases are TGTGCCAGCAGTGGGGTTCTAAATTCACCCCTCCACTTT.

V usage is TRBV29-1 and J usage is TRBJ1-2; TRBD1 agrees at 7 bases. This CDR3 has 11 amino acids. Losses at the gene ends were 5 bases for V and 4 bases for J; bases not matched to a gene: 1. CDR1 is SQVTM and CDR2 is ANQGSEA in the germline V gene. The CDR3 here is CSVWDSYGYTF. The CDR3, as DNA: TGCAGCGTTTGGGACAGCTATGGCTACACCTTC.

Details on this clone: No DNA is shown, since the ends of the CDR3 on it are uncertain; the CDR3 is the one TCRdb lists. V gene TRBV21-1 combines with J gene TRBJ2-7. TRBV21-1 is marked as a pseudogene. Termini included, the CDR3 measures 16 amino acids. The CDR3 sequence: CASSKSVGHGTYEQYF.

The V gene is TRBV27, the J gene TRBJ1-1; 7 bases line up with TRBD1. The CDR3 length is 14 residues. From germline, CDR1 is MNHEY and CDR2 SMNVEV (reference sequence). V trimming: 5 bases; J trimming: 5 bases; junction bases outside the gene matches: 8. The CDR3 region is CASSGRGGGTEAFF. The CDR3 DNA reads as TGTGCCAGCAGTGGCAGGGGGGGTGGTACTGAAGCTTTCTTT.

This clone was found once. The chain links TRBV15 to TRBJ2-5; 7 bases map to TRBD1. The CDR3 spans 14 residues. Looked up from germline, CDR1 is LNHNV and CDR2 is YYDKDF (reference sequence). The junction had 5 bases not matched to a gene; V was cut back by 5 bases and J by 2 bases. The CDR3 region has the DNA TGTGCCACCAGCTCCCGGACAGGTCAAGAGACCCAGTACTTC. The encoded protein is CATSSRTGQETQYF.

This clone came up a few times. The CDR3 nucleotides are TGCGCCAGCAGCCAAGATAGTGGACAGGGGTCCTACAATGAGCAGTTCTTC. Encoded protein: CASSQDSGQGSYNEQFF. V is TRBV4-3 and J is TRBJ2-1; TRBD1 matches 9 bases. V shed 0 bases and J 1 base; nucleotides not matched to a gene: 4. CDR1 LGHNA and CDR2 YSLEER come from the germline V gene. The CDR3 length is 17 residues.